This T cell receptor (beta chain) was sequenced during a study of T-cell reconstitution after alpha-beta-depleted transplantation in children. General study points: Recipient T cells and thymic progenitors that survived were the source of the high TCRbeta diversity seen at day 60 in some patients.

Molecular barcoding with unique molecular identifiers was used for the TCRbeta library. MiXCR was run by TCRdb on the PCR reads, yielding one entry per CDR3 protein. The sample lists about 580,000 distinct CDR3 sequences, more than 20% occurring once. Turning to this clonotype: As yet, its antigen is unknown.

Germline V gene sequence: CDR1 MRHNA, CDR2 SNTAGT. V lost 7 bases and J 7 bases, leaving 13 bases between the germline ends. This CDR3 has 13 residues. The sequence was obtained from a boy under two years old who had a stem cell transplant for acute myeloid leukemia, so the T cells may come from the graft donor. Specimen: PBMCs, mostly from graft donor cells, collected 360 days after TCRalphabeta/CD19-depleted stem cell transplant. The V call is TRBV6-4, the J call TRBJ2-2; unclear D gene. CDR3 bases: TGTGCCAGCACGGAAGGGTCGAACGGGGAGCTGTTTTTT. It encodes CASTEGSNGELFF.